Listed here are 19 T cell receptor beta chains from one sample, sequenced in a study of blood T cells in healthy people across ages. A second PCR, run for roughly 7 to 12 cycles, used a sample-barcoded 5' primer plus a J-beta primer mix. TCRdb redid the calling of the 5' RACE reads with MiXCR, one entry per CDR3 protein. The data contain around 790,000 distinct CDR3 sequences, approximately 48% of them singletons. The sample taken for sequencing was blood. Receptor source: a man between 60 and 75 years old in good health.

This chain connects TRBV19 to TRBJ2-6; D gene ambiguous. This CDR3 region has 16 residues. CDR1 and CDR2 from the germline V gene are LNHDA and SQIVND (reference sequence). The V end was cut by 4 bases, the J end by 0 bases, with 10 bases between. CDR3: CASSTQTTSGANVLTF. The CDR3 coding sequence is TGTGCCAGTAGTACTCAGACAACCTCTGGGGCCAACGTCCTGACTTTC.

This clonotype has only one observation. The chain recombines TRBV11-3 with TRBJ2-7, with D unclear. From germline, CDR1 is SGHNT and CDR2 YENEEA. The CDR3 runs to 14 residues. The ends were cut back, 0 bases at V and 7 bases at J, with 13 bases in the middle. CDR3 DNA: TGTGCCAGCAGCTTAGAGGGAAACAACAATGAGCAGTACTTC. This sequence encodes CASSLEGNNNEQYF.

The chain employs TRBV5-1 and TRBJ2-7; no definite D call. CDR3 length: 16 residues. The V end lost 1 base, the J end lost 2 bases, and 16 bases lay between the germline ends. CDR1 and CDR2 from the germline V gene are SGHRS and YFSETQ. The CDR3 sequence: CASSLRPASLTYEQYF. The CDR3 DNA sequence: TGCGCCAGCAGCTTGCGCCCCGCCTCGTTAACCTACGAGCAGTACTTC.

The V and J genes are TRBV4-3 and TRBJ2-5, with D possibly being TRBD1 (5 bases). CDR3 length: 16 residues. V lost 0 bases to trimming and J lost 11 bases, with 22 bases between them. Germline V gives CDR1 LGHNA, CDR2 YSLEER. Written as DNA, the CDR3 is TGCGCCAGCAGCCAAGAATGGCAGGGATTTTACAATGAGCAGTACTTC. It codes for CASSQEWQGFYNEQYF.

The chain joins TRBV20-1 to TRBJ2-2; D might be TRBD2 (7 bases). This CDR3 is built from 15 residues. Trimming pared 5 bases from V and 5 bases from J, leaving 18 bases between. Germline V lookup: CDR1 DFQATT, CDR2 SNEGSKA (reference sequence). CDR3 bases: TGCAGTGCTCAAGTTGCGGGGGCGGGGACCGGGGAGCTGTTTTTT. This codes for CSAQVAGAGTGELFF.

This sequence joins TRBV18 and TRBJ2-1, with TRBD1 matching over 7 bases. Germline CDR1 and CDR2: KGHSH and LQKENI. Germline trimming cut 1 base from V and 4 bases from J; bases unmatched to any gene: 7. There are 16 residues in the CDR3. CDR3 loop: CASSPRPGQKYNEQFF. Written as DNA, the CDR3 is TGTGCCAGCTCACCACGCCCGGGACAGAAATACAATGAGCAGTTCTTC.

This sequence joins TRBV6-5 and TRBJ2-3; TRBD2 might be the D (6 bases). Trimming stripped 5 bases from V and 0 bases from J, with 12 bases between. Germline V gives CDR1 MNHEY, CDR2 SVGAGI. This CDR3 region has 15 residues. In DNA, the CDR3 is TGTGCCAGCAGTACGGGGGACGGTAGCACAGATACGCAGTATTTT. This codes for CASSTGDGSTDTQYF.

The V gene is TRBV20-1, the J gene TRBJ2-5; D not certain. Germline CDR1 DFQATT, CDR2 SNEGSKA (reference sequence). The CDR3 runs to 13 residues. Trimming left V 5 bases short and J 5 bases short, with 15 bases between. The chain's CDR3 is CSAGQSGLETQYF. The CDR3 coding sequence is TGCAGTGCTGGCCAGTCTGGGTTGGAGACCCAGTACTTC.

This clonotype was seen a handful of times. The chain combines TRBV20-1 with TRBJ1-2; weak D call: TRBD1 (5 bases). The CDR3 contains 13 residues. The V gene's germline CDR1 is DFQATT and CDR2 SNEGSKA (reference sequence). V dropped 0 bases and J dropped 8 bases, with 13 bases sitting between them. In DNA, the CDR3 is TGCAGTGCTAGAGAGAGTTCAGGGTCCGGCTACACCTTC. Protein: CSARESSGSGYTF.

On this clonotype: The junction departs from germline at one end; a sequencing error may be responsible. The chain recombines TRBV3-1 with TRBJ1-6; the match to TRBD1 covers 7 bases. The CDR3 is 21 residues long. CDR1 and CDR2 (germline): LGHDT, YNNKEL (reference sequence). CDR3 coding DNA: TGTGCCAGAAGCCAAGACCGCAGGCCGGGACAGACAAGCTCCTATAATTCACCCCTCCACTTT. Protein sequence: CARSQDRRPGQTSSYNSPLHF.

This clonotype showed up many times. The V gene is TRBV7-2, the J gene TRBJ1-4; D not certain. Trimming stripped 5 bases from V and 0 bases from J, with 10 bases between. This CDR3 region has 15 residues. CDR1 SGHTA and CDR2 FQGNSA come from the germline V gene. CDR3 amino acids: CASSAAQSTNEKLFF. The DNA for the CDR3 is TGTGCCAGCAGCGCCGCTCAGTCAACTAATGAAAAACTGTTTTTT.

This chain connects TRBV7-2 to TRBJ2-7; TRBD2 matches 16 bases. The V gene's germline CDR1 is SGHTA and CDR2 FQGNSA. V lost 4 bases to trimming and J lost 6 bases; unmatched junction nucleotides: 9. This CDR3 is 17 amino acids long. The CDR3 spells CASSWGLAGGHPGEQYF. The CDR3 DNA reads TGTGCCAGCAGCTGGGGACTAGCGGGGGGGCACCCTGGCGAGCAGTACTTC. Filled out from reference TRBV7-2 and TRBJ2-7, the complete variable domain reads GAGVSQSPSNKVTEKGKDVELRCDPISGHTALYWYRQSLGQGLEFLIYFQGNSAPDKSGLPSDRFSAERTGGSVSTLTIQRTQQEDSAVYLCASSWGLAGGHPGEQYFGPGTRLTVT.

The chain couples TRBV18 to TRBJ1-2; 9 bases line up with TRBD1. The CDR3 has 15 amino acids. Germline V lookup: CDR1 KGHSH, CDR2 LQKENI. The trim removed 3 bases at V and 4 bases at J, leaving 6 bases unmatched. The DNA for the CDR3 is TGTGCCAGCTCACCGGGACAGGGAAATCTCTATGGCTACACCTTC. Residues: CASSPGQGNLYGYTF.

The V and J genes are TRBV5-1 and TRBJ2-4; 12 bases fit TRBD1. Germline V gene sequence: CDR1 SGHRS, CDR2 YFSETQ. CDR3 size: 16 residues. V gave up 0 bases and J gave up 8 bases; unmatched junction bases: 6. CDR3 sequence reads: CASSLGGTGGTDIQYF. The CDR3 DNA is TGCGCCAGCAGCTTGGGCGGGACAGGGGGCACGGACATTCAGTACTTC.

The rearrangement uses TRBV6-5 and TRBJ1-2, with D possibly matching TRBD1 (5 bases). The CDR3 consists of 13 residues. CDR1 and CDR2 (germline): MNHEY, SVGAGI. The V end was cut by 5 bases, the J end by 7 bases, with 14 bases between. This chain's CDR3 is CASSDYRQTGYTF. The CDR3 region has the DNA TGTGCCAGCAGTGACTACAGACAGACTGGCTACACCTTC.

This clonotype has a single count. The rearrangement links TRBV20-1 to TRBJ2-5, with 13 positions matching TRBD2. The CDR3 loop spans 16 amino acids. Germline loops: CDR1 DFQATT, CDR2 SNEGSKA (reference sequence). After removal of 6 bases from V and 5 bases from J, the junction contained 12 bases not matched to a gene. The CDR3 DNA sequence: TGCAGTGCAACCGGGACTAGCGGGGATGAGGGGGAGACCCAGTACTTC. It specifies CSATGTSGDEGETQYF.

The chain employs TRBV18 and TRBJ2-1; perhaps TRBD1 as D (5 bases). The germline gives CDR1 KGHSH, CDR2 LQKENI. Trimming cost V 3 bases and J 8 bases, with 14 bases left between them. The CDR3 runs to 14 residues. The CDR3 loop reads CASSPRQPVDEQFF. In nucleotides, the CDR3 is TGTGCCAGCTCACCCCGACAGCCCGTCGATGAGCAGTTCTTC. Looking up the rest from reference TRBV18 and TRBJ2-1 gives the full variable domain: NAGVMQNPRHLVRRRGQEARLRCSPMKGHSHVYWYRQLPEEGLKFMVYLQKENIIDESGMPKERFSAEFPKEGPSILRIQQVVRGDSAAYFCASSPRQPVDEQFFGPGTRLTVL.

The chain has TRBV12-3 or TRBV12-4 and TRBJ1-2; D unresolved. This CDR3 region has 14 residues. V was cut by 3 bases and J by 1 base, with 9 bases left in between. The CDR3 spells CASSFLGINYGYTF. CDR3 DNA sequence: TGTGCCAGCAGTTTTCTGGGAATTAACTATGGCTACACCTTC.

Only a few counts were recorded for this clonotype. This chain uses TRBV20-1 with TRBJ2-7, with a weak D call TRBD1 (6 bases). The CDR3 totals 14 residues. Germline V gene data show CDR1 as DFQATT and CDR2 as SNEGSKA (reference sequence). With 5 bases removed from V and 0 bases from J, the gap between germline ends came to 14 bases. CDR3 coding DNA: TGCAGTGCTCAGGACAGCTTCAGCTCCTACGAGCAGTACTTC. This gives the protein CSAQDSFSSYEQYF.